This T cell receptor (beta chain) was observed in a study of blood T cells in healthy people across ages (dated by TCRdb to between 2014 and 2016). In terms of the full investigation: In model experiments, roughly one uniquely barcoded TCR beta cDNA molecule per two T cells was captured by template switching. Using deep sequencing normalized with unique cDNA molecular identifiers, the study measured how TCR beta repertoire diversity changes with age. Four age groups were formed from the donors: young (average approximately 15 years), middle-aged (less than 40), aged (more than 55) and long-lived (around 82). To avoid experimental bias, donors of different ages were randomly spread across the sequencing lanes. Using the same blood draw, the study looked at two additional independent replicas of 1 million unique cDNA reads for two donors, one aged 18 to 29 and the other aged 80 or older. General conclusions and limits of the study: Donor CMV infection status was unknown, potentially confounding age-related changes in expanded clonotypes. Bulk unsorted PBMC profiling prevented conclusive comparison of naive and antigen-experienced compartments. Observed TCR beta diversity correlated strongly with the percentage of naive T cells measured by flow cytometry. Estimates of total diversity from one million sequenced T cells were regarded as lower bounds and underestimates. Observed TCR beta diversity per million T cells fell roughly linearly with age, and a significant reduction was already apparent by age approximately 41. Compared with the aged group, more naive CD4+ T cells, fewer expanded clones and increased TCR diversity were shown by the long-lived group, suggesting age selection.

Turning to this clonotype: It has no known antigen specificity. One base away there is no much larger clone; base qualities are not given.

Library preparation employed 5' RACE. The run used an Illumina HiSeq 2500. A second PCR of roughly 7 to 11 cycles was performed with a sample-barcoded 5' primer and a J-beta primer mix. A unique molecular identifier was introduced onto each TCR beta cDNA molecule by a template-switch 5' adaptor carrying 12 random nucleotides. Each sample yielded at least 3 million CDR3-containing paired-end reads. First-strand cDNA synthesis was performed from all RNA using the Mint cDNA synthesis kit, with priming by a TRBC-specific oligonucleotide. Following uracil-DNA glycosylase treatment, all cDNA underwent a first 18-cycle PCR with the universal primers M1SS and BC2_uni_R. The study's processing was this. Each sample was normalized by randomly selecting 1 million high-quality reads, each carrying a distinct molecular identifier. Reads sharing molecular identifiers were discarded rather than binned into consensus sequences. MiTCR, set to a Q25 quality threshold and the strictest error-elimination algorithm, was used for CDR3 identification, clonotype clustering and error correction. A nonparametric unseen species model using Euler transformation provided a lower-bound estimate of total TCR beta diversity. In-frame beta chains were kept once TCRdb had trimmed the public reads at Q25 with fastp and called clones with MiXCR. Each entry is one CDR3 protein sequence, shown with its most common DNA and genes. These V and J calls derive from TCRdb rather than the authors' analysis. Here the sample has around 870,000 distinct CDR3 sequences; 29% occur a single time. Approximately 15% of the sample is in the top ten clones.

The roughly 42 donors, aged about 6 to 95 years, were systemically healthy Caucasian individuals from Russia. Ten milliliters of peripheral blood were drawn from each donor into EDTA-treated Vacutainer tubes. PBMCs were isolated by Ficoll-Paque density-gradient centrifugation, with at least 6.5 million obtained per sample. Total RNA was extracted from PBMCs with Trizol reagent, with at least 5.5 micrograms obtained per sample. For every donor, an aliquot of PBMCs went through flow cytometry to measure the percentages of naive CD45RAhigh/CD27high T cells. For this chain, trimming is 1 base at the V end and 7 bases at the J end, and the number of junction bases without a gene match is 10. Including the terminal cysteine and phenylalanine, the CDR3 comprises 16 residues. CDR3 DNA only is kept here, 48 bases in frame from base 1. CDR1 and CDR2, looked up from the germline V gene, are SGHAT and FQNNGV.

The sample taken for sequencing was blood. This receptor was identified in a woman older than 75 in good health. Here the chain combines TRBV11-2 and TRBJ2-3; 8 central nucleotides agree with TRBD1. The nucleotide sequence is given as TGTGCCAGCAGCTTAGGTCAGGGGGCCGGAGCGAATACGCAGTATTTT. It encodes CASSLGQGAGANTQYF.